This T cell receptor (beta chain) comes out of a study of blood T cell repertoires in COVID-19. Study at large: Samples representing acute and convalescent COVID-19 were sourced from the United States, Italy and Spain. PBMCs, B-cell-depleted T cells, or T cells provided the cDNA or gDNA that made up the material.

Germline values: CDR1 SGHRS, CDR2 YFSETQ. Trimming took 5 bases from V and 0 from J, leaving 13 bases between them. The CDR3 length is 15 residues. In the study's own analysis: Amplification with reference gene primers provided the estimates of nucleated cell counts. Sequencing was performed with immunoSEQ multiplex PCR; in TCRdb, only in-frame clones are kept and a portion is missing. D and trimming come from the DNA, and the V and J calls and clone size come from that table. This table holds approximately 170,000 clones, around four fifths found once. Seattle patients were enrolled while actively infected and followed longitudinally.

The source is a woman older than 75 with COVID-19, enrolled during active disease. The chain combines TRBV5-1 with TRBJ2-3; no definite D call. The specimen sequenced was peripheral blood. The CDR3 is CASSFSEISTDTQYF. The CDR3, as DNA: TGCGCCAGCAGTTTTTCGGAGATTAGCACAGATACGCAGTATTTT.